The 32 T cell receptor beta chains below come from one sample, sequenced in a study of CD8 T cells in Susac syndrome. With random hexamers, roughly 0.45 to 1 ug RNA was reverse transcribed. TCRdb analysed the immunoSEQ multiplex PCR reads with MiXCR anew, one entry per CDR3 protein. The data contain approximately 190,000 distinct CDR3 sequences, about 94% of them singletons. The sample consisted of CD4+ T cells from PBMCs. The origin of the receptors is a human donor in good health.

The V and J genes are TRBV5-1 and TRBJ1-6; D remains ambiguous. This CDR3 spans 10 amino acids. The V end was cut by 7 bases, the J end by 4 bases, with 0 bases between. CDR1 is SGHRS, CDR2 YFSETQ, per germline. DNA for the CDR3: TGCGCCAGCTATAATTCACCCCTCCACTTT. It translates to CASYNSPLHF.

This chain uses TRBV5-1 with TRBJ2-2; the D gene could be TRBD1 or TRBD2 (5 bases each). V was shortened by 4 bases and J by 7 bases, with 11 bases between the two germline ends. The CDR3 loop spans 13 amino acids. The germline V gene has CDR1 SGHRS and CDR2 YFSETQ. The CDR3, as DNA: TGCGCCAGCAGCCTGGGACCAAGCGGGGAGCTGTTTTTT. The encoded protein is CASSLGPSGELFF.

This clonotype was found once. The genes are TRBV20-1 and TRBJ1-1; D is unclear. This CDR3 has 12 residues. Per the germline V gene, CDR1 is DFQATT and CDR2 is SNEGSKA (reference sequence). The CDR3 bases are TGCAGGCCGGTCGGATTGAACACTGAAGCTTTCTTT. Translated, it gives CRPVGLNTEAFF.

CDR3 DNA sequence: TGTGCCAGCAGTCCCCCATCTTTGAACACTGAAGCTTTCTTT. It specifies CASSPPSLNTEAFF. V and J are TRBV12-3 or TRBV12-4 and TRBJ1-1; D is unresolved. The V and J ends lost 5 bases and 0 bases respectively, with 10 bases between them. The CDR3 contains 14 residues.

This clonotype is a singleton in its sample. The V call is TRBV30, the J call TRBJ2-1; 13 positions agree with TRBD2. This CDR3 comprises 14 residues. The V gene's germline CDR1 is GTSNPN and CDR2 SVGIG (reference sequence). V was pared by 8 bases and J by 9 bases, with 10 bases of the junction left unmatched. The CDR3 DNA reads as TGTGCCGGCCATTCGACTAGCGGGGGGTTTGAGCAGTTCTTC. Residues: CAGHSTSGGFEQFF.

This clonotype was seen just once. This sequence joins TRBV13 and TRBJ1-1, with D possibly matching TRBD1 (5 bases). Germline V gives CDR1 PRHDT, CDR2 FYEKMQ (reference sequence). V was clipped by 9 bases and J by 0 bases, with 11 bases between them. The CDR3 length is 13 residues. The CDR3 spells CASRGDMNTEAFF. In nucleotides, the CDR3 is TGTGCCAGTAGGGGAGACATGAACACTGAAGCTTTCTTT.

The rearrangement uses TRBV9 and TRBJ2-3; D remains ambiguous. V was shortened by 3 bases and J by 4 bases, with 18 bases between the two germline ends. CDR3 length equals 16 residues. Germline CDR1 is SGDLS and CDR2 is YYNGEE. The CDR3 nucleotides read TGTGCCAGCAGCGGGCAGCAGACGTCCGTTTCAGATACGCAGTATTTT. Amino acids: CASSGQQTSVSDTQYF.

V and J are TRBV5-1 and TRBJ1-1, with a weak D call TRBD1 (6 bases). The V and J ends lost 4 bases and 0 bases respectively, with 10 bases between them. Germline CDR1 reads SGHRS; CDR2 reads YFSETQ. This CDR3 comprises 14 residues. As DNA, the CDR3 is TGCGCCAGCAGCACCGGACAGCTGAACACTGAAGCTTTCTTT. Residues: CASSTGQLNTEAFF. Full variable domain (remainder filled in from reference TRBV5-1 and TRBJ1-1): KAGVTQTPRYLIKTRGQQVTLSCSPISGHRSVSWYQQTPGQGLQFLFEYFSETQRNKGNFPGRFSGRQFSNSRSEMNVSTLELGDSALYLCASSTGQLNTEAFFGQGTRLTVV.

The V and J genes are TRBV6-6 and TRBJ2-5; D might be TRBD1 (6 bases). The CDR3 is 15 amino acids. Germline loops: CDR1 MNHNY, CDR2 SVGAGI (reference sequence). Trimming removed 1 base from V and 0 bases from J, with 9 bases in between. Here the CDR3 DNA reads TGTGCCAGCAGTTACTTGGACAGACACCAAGAGACCCAGTACTTC. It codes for CASSYLDRHQETQYF.

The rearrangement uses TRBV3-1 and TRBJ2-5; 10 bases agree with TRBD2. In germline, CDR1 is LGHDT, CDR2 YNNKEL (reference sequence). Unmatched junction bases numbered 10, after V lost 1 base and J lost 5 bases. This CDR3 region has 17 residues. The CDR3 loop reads CASSQGSGGATGETQYF. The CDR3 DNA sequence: TGTGCCAGCAGCCAAGGGAGCGGGGGGGCTACAGGCGAGACCCAGTACTTC.

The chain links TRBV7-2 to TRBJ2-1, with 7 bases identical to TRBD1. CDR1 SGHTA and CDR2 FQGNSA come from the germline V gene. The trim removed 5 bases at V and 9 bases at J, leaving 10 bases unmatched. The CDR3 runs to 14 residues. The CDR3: CASSLPPRDSEQFF. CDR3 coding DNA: TGTGCCAGCAGCCTTCCGCCCCGGGACAGTGAGCAGTTCTTC.

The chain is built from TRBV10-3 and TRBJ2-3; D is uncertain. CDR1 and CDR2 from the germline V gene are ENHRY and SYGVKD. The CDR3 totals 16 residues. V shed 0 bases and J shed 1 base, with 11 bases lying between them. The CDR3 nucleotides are TGTGCCATCAGTGAGTCCGCAGCTGGTGGCACAGATACGCAGTATTTT. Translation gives CAISESAAGGTDTQYF.

CDR3 amino acids: CASRPSSPARGNEQFF. The CDR3 DNA reads as TGTGCCAGCAGGCCTTCGAGTCCGGCCAGGGGTAATGAGCAGTTCTTC. The chain links TRBV28 to TRBJ2-1, with D tentatively TRBD1 (6 bases). This CDR3 contains 16 residues. In germline, CDR1 is MDHEN, CDR2 SYDVKM. The V gene lost 6 bases and the J gene lost 7 bases, with 22 bases spanning the gap. The full variable domain, with the rest looked up from reference TRBV28 and TRBJ2-1, is DVKVTQSSRYLVKRTGEKVFLECVQDMDHENMFWYRQDPGLGLRLIYFSYDVKMKEKGDIPEGYSVSREKKERFSLILESASTNQTSMYLCASRPSSPARGNEQFFGPGTRLTVL.

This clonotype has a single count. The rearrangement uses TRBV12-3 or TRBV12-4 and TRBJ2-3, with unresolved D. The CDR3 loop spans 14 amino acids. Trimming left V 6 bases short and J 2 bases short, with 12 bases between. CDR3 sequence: CASRLTRITDTQYF. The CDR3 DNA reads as TGTGCCAGCAGATTGACAAGGATCACAGATACGCAGTATTTT.

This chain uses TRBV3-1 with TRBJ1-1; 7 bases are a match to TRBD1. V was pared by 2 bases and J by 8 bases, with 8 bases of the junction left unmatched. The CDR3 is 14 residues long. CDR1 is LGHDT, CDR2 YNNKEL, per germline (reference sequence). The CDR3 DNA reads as TGTGCCAGCAGCCAATACCGACAGGGCCGGGAAGCTTTCTTT. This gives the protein CASSQYRQGREAFF.

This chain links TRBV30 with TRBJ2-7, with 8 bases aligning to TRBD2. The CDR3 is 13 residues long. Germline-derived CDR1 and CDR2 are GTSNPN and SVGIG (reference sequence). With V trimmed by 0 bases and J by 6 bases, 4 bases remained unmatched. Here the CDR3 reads CAWSVSGGSEQYF. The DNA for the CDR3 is TGTGCCTGGAGTGTAAGCGGGGGTAGCGAGCAGTACTTC.

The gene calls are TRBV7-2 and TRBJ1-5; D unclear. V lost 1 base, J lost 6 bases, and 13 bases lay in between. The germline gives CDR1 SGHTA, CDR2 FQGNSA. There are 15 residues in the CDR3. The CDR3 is CASSLVGPLGQPQHF. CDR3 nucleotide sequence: TGTGCCAGCAGCTTAGTAGGGCCCCTGGGTCAGCCCCAGCATTTT.

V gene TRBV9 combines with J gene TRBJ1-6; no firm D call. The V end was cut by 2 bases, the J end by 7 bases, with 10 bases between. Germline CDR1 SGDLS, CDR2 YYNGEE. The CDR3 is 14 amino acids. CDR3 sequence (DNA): TGTGCCAGCAGCGTGTTAGACACCAATTCACCCCTCCACTTT. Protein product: CASSVLDTNSPLHF.

CDR3 amino acids: CSTARGPLFMNTEAFF. CDR3 sequence (DNA): TGCAGCACTGCCAGGGGACCCCTGTTCATGAACACTGAAGCTTTCTTT. The J gene is TRBJ1-1, the V gene TRBV29-1; possibly TRBD1 for D (6 bases). Germline V gene data show CDR1 as SQVTM and CDR2 as ANQGSEA. The V and J ends lost 8 bases and 0 bases respectively, with 22 bases between them. CDR3 length: 16 residues.

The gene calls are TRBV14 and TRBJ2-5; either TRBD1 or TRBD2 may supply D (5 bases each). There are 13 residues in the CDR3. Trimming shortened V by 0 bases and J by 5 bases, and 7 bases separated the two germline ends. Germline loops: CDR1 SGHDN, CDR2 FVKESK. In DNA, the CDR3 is TGTGCCAGCAGCCAAGATGAGGGGGAGACCCAGTACTTC. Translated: CASSQDEGETQYF.

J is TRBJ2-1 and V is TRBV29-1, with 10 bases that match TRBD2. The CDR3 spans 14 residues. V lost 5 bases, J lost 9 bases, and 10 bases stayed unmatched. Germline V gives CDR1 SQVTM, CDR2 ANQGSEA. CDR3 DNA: TGCAGCGTTCCCCTTAGCGGGGGGCTAGTTGAGCAGTTCTTC. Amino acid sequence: CSVPLSGGLVEQFF.

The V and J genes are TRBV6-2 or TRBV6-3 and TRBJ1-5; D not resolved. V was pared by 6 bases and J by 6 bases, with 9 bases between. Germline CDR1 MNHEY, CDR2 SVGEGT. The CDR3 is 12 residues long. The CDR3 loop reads CASSYPSQPQHF. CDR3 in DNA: TGTGCCAGCAGCTACCCCTCTCAGCCCCAGCATTTT.

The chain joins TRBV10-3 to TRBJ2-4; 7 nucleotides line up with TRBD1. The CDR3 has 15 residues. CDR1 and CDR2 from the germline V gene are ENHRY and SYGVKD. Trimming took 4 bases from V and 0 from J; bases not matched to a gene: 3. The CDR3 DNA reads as TGTGCCATCAGTGGGGACAGAATAGCCAAAAACATTCAGTACTTC. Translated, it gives CAISGDRIAKNIQYF.

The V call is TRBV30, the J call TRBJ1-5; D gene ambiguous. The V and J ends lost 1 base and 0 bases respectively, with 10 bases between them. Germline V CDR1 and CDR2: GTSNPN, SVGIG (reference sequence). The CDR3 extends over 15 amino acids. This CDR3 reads CAWSASGFSNQPQHF. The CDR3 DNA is TGTGCCTGGAGTGCCTCGGGGTTTAGCAATCAGCCCCAGCATTTT.

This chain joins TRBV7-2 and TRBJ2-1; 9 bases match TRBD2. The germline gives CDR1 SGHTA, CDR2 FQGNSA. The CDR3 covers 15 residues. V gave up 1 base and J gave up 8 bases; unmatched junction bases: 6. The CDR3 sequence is CASSLGSGGGDEQFF. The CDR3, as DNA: TGTGCCAGCAGCTTAGGTAGCGGGGGAGGCGATGAGCAGTTCTTC.

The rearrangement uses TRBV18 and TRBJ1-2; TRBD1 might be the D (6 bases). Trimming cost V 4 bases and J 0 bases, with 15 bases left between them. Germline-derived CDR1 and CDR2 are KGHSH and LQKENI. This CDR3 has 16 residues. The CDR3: CASSLTRTEPNYGYTF. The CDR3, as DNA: TGTGCCAGCTCACTCACGCGGACAGAGCCTAACTATGGCTACACCTTC. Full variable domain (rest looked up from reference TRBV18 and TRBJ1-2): NAGVMQNPRHLVRRRGQEARLRCSPMKGHSHVYWYRQLPEEGLKFMVYLQKENIIDESGMPKERFSAEFPKEGPSILRIQQVVRGDSAAYFCASSLTRTEPNYGYTFGSGTRLTVV.

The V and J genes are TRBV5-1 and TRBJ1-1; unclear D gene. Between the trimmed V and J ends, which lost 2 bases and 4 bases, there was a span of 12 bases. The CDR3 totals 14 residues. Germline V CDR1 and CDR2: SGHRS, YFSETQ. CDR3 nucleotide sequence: TGCGCCAGCAGCTTCGGGAATCGGGGCACTGAAGCTTTCTTT. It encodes CASSFGNRGTEAFF.

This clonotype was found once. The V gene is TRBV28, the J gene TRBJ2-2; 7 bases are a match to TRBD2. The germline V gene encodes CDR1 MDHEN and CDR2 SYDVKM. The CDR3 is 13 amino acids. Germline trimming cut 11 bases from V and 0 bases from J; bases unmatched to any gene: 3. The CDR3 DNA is TGTGCCGCCCGGGGGGCGAACACCGGGGAGCTGTTTTTT. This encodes CAARGANTGELFF.

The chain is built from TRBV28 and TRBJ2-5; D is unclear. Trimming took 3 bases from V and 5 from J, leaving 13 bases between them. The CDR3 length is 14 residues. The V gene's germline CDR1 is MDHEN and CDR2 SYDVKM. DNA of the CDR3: TGTGCCAGCAGTTTCGCCACTATTCGGGAGACCCAGTACTTC. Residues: CASSFATIRETQYF.

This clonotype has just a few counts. CDR3 loop: CASRVDNSNQPQHF. CDR3 bases: TGTGCCAGCAGGGTTGACAATAGCAATCAGCCCCAGCATTTT. This chain uses TRBV28 with TRBJ1-5; D gene unclear. This CDR3 has 14 amino acids. Germline lookup yields CDR1 MDHEN and CDR2 SYDVKM. Trimming removed 6 bases at V and 0 bases at J, with 9 bases between.

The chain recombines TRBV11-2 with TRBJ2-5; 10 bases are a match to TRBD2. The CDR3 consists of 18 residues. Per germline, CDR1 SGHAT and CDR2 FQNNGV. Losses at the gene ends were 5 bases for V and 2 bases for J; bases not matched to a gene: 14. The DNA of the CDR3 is TGTGCCAGCAGCCAACGAGGCGGGGCTAGCGGGGGTCAAGAGACCCAGTACTTC. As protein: CASSQRGGASGGQETQYF.

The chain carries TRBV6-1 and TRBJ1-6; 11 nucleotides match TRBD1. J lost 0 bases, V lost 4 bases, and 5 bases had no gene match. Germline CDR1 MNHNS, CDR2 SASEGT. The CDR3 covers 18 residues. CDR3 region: CASSGTGGTSSYNSPLHF. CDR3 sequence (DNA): TGTGCCAGCAGTGGGACAGGGGGCACGAGCTCCTATAATTCACCCCTCCACTTT.